These T cell receptor beta chains were read from a single sample in a study of glioma-infiltrating T cells. TCRdb fed the multiplex PCR reads into MiXCR, producing one record per CDR3 protein. The sample yields roughly 20,000 distinct CDR3 sequences, approximately 23% seen once. Sequenced: glioma tissue, nonneoplastic brain tissue, or PBMCs (not recorded which). All receptors come from a human donor with low-grade glioma or glioblastoma, undergoing nonglioma brain surgery, or in good health (not recorded which). Both conserved end residues are part of each CDR3. D genes are given only for firm matches. Clone size is shown for a subset of rows, as once, few, many or a class of expanded clone.

clone size	V gene	D gene	J gene	CDR3 protein	CDR3 DNA
few	TRBV18	.	TRBJ2-4	CASSHFDRVKNIQYF	TGTGCCAGCTCCCATTTCGACAGAGTCAAAAACATTCAGTACTTC
.	TRBV7-2	.	TRBJ2-1	CARSFYDQRKYNEQFF	TGTGCCCGCAGCTTTTACGACCAGCGGAAGTACAATGAGCAGTTCTTC
many	TRBV28	.	TRBJ1-4	CASSALDEKLFF	TGTGCCAGCAGTGCCCTTGATGAAAAACTGTTTTTT
few	TRBV7-6	TRBD1	TRBJ1-2	CASSLEMGQHGYTF	TGTGCCAGCAGCTTAGAAATGGGACAGCATGGCTACACCTTC
.	TRBV5-6	.	TRBJ2-7	CASSRDGGEYEQYF	TGTGCCAGCAGCCGGGACGGGGGTGAATACGAGCAGTACTTC
many	TRBV15	.	TRBJ2-3	CATSRDQGGISTDTQYF	TGTGCCACCAGCAGAGACCAAGGGGGGATAAGCACAGATACGCAGTATTTT
many	TRBV6-6	.	TRBJ2-7	CASSYSSGAISYEQYF	TGTGCCAGCAGTTACTCGTCAGGAGCCATTTCCTACGAGCAGTACTTC
few	TRBV7-3	.	TRBJ1-2	CASSLRDTSISYTF	TGTGCCAGCAGCTTACGGGACACGTCTATAAGCTACACCTTC
few	TRBV10-3	TRBD1	TRBJ2-1	CAIGTTGGDEQFF	TGTGCCATCGGAACCACAGGGGGTGATGAGCAGTTCTTC
few	TRBV11-2	.	TRBJ2-3	CASSLLPGVRADTQYF	TGTGCCAGCAGCTTACTTCCGGGGGTGAGGGCAGATACGCAGTATTTT
many	TRBV28	.	TRBJ2-3	CASTPYERGTDTQYF	TGTGCCAGCACGCCTTACGAACGTGGCACAGATACGCAGTATTTT
.	TRBV6-1	TRBD1	TRBJ2-4	CASGRDRSKNIQYF	TGTGCCAGTGGAAGGGACAGGAGTAAAAACATTCAGTACTTC
many	TRBV20-1	.	TRBJ1-5	CSARDSSPFQPQHF	TGCAGTGCTAGAGACTCCAGCCCCTTTCAGCCCCAGCATTTT
.	TRBV2	.	TRBJ1-6	CASRYGQSYNSPLHF	TGTGCCAGCAGATACGGACAATCTTATAATTCACCCCTCCACTTT
many	TRBV27	.	TRBJ1-2	CASRLAGTRGNYGYTF	TGTGCCAGCAGGCTCGCCGGGACTAGGGGTAACTATGGCTACACCTTC
many	TRBV20-1	.	TRBJ2-1	CSATSFRGGSYNEQFF	TGCAGTGCTACCTCTTTCAGGGGAGGCTCCTACAATGAGCAGTTCTTC
medium-sized	TRBV5-4	TRBD1	TRBJ1-1	CASSLGGKAFF	TGTGCCAGCAGCTTAGGGGGCAAAGCTTTCTTT
.	TRBV6-2/TRBV6-3	TRBD2	TRBJ2-3	CASGRLAGRADTQYF	TGTGCCAGCGGAAGACTAGCGGGCCGCGCAGATACGCAGTATTTT
medium-sized	TRBV15	.	TRBJ1-1	CATSRRQDTEAFF	TGTGCCACCAGCCGCCGACAAGACACTGAAGCTTTCTTT
.	TRBV7-2	TRBD2	TRBJ2-1	CASSLEGTRSQKNEQFF	TGTGCCAGCAGCTTAGAGGGGACTAGGAGTCAGAAGAATGAGCAGTTCTTC
.	TRBV9	TRBD2	TRBJ2-3	CASSVGWTSDTQYF	TGTGCCAGCAGCGTAGGATGGACTAGCGATACGCAGTATTTT
many	TRBV14	.	TRBJ1-3	CASSLEGGAPIYF	TGTGCCAGCAGCCTCGAAGGGGGGGCCCCGATATATTTT
.	TRBV12-3/TRBV12-4	TRBD1	TRBJ2-2	CASRLTGGRTGELFF	TGTGCCAGCAGACTAACAGGGGGCCGGACCGGGGAGCTGTTTTTT
.	TRBV20-1	.	TRBJ1-4	CSATTGGLKTNEKLFF	TGCAGTGCCACAACGGGGGGGCTAAAAACTAATGAAAAACTGTTTTTT
many	TRBV20-1	.	TRBJ2-1	CSALSDGRAYNEQFF	TGCAGTGCCCTATCCGACGGCCGAGCCTACAATGAGCAGTTCTTC
.	TRBV6-6	.	TRBJ1-5	CVSRSGQRNRPQHF	TGTGTCAGCAGATCTGGACAACGTAATCGGCCCCAGCATTTT
many	TRBV20-1	TRBD1	TRBJ1-6	CSANQDRLLNSPLHF	TGCAGTGCTAACCAGGACAGGCTCCTTAATTCACCCCTCCACTTT
many	TRBV6-1	TRBD1	TRBJ2-2	CASMDGTGNTGELFF	TGTGCCAGCATGGACGGGACAGGGAACACCGGGGAGCTGTTTTTT
.	TRBV12-3/TRBV12-4	TRBD2	TRBJ2-1	CASKSGGHYNEQFF	TGTGCCAGCAAAAGCGGGGGGCATTACAATGAGCAGTTCTTC
once	TRBV18	.	TRBJ1-1	CASSPTGWNTEALF	TGTGCCAGCTCACCTACGGGTTGGAACACTGAAGCTCTCTTT
few	TRBV7-2	TRBD2	TRBJ2-1	CASIQSSGGFYNEQFF	TGTGCCAGCATCCAAAGTAGCGGGGGATTTTACAATGAGCAGTTCTTC
.	TRBV29-1	.	TRBJ1-2	CSVEGRPHGYTF	TGCAGCGTTGAAGGCAGGCCCCATGGCTACACCTTC
.	TRBV7-2	.	TRBJ1-2	CASSPGPEINYGYTF	TGTGCCAGCAGCCCCGGACCGGAGATTAACTATGGATACACCTTC
many	TRBV6-1	.	TRBJ1-2	CASEGRANYGYTF	TGTGCCAGCGAGGGGCGAGCTAACTATGGCTACACCTTC
.	TRBV6-1	TRBD1	TRBJ1-1	CASRALDRGEVEAFF	TGTGCCAGTAGAGCGCTGGACAGGGGCGAGGTGGAAGCTTTCTTT
many	TRBV20-1	TRBD1	TRBJ1-2	CSAGGRGQGQSSYGYTF	TGCAGTGCGGGGGGCCGTGGACAGGGGCAATCGTCCTATGGCTACACCTTC
many	TRBV28	.	TRBJ1-1	CASCRADLEVNTEAFF	TGTGCCAGCTGCAGGGCCGACCTAGAAGTGAACACTGAAGCTTTCTTT
medium-sized	TRBV7-2	.	TRBJ1-2	CASGLPLNYGYTF	TGTGCCAGCGGACTTCCTCTTAACTATGGCTACACCTTC
many	TRBV6-2/TRBV6-3	.	TRBJ2-1	CASSSRQEHINEQFF	TGTGCCAGCAGTTCTCGACAGGAGCACATCAATGAGCAGTTCTTC
many	TRBV3-1	TRBD2	TRBJ2-5	CASSQGAGQETQYF	TGTGCCAGCAGCCAAGGAGCGGGGCAAGAGACCCAGTACTTC
many	TRBV7-8	.	TRBJ2-5	CASSYTWETQYF	TGTGCCAGCAGCTACACTTGGGAGACCCAGTACTTC
.	TRBV6-1	.	TRBJ1-5	CASSPSRTGHQPQHF	TGTGCCAGCAGTCCGTCCAGGACGGGCCATCAGCCCCAGCATTTT
many	TRBV4-3	TRBD1	TRBJ1-1	CASSQDRGQTVEAFF	TGCGCCAGCAGCCAAGACCGGGGACAGACGGTTGAAGCTTTCTTT
.	TRBV18	.	TRBJ1-1	CASSSPSQGRMKAEAFF	TGTGCCAGCTCATCACCTAGTCAGGGGAGGATGAAGGCTGAAGCTTTCTTT
many	TRBV10-2	.	TRBJ1-1	CASSTEWSGKAEAFF	TGCGCCAGCAGTACAGAGTGGTCAGGGAAGGCTGAAGCTTTCTTT
.	TRBV20-1	.	TRBJ1-1	CSAGAWWYASF	TGCAGTGCTGGGGCTTGGTGGTATGCTTCCTTT
many	TRBV15	TRBD2	TRBJ2-3	CATSTPAGRTDTQYF	TGTGCCACCAGCACCCCAGCGGGGCGCACAGATACGCAGTATTTT
many	TRBV28	.	TRBJ1-2	CASSLRERGYTF	TGTGCCAGCAGTTTACGGGAGAGGGGCTACACCTTC
few	TRBV20-1	.	TRBJ1-6	CSARSEAPLHF	TGCAGTGCTAGATCCGAGGCACCCCTCCACTTT
.	TRBV6-6	.	TRBJ2-7	CASTPESSYEQYF	TGTGCCAGCACCCCGGAGAGCTCCTACGAGCAGTACTTC
.	TRBV27	.	TRBJ1-1	CASTINRDSPEASF	TGTGCCAGCACTATTAACAGGGACTCGCCTGAAGCTTCCTTT
many	TRBV7-2	TRBD1	TRBJ2-6	CASSLGGTVAANVLTF	TGTGCCAGCAGCTTAGGGGGGACAGTCGCTGCCAACGTCCTGACTTTC
few	TRBV7-2	.	TRBJ1-3	CASSLGGSGNTIYF	TGTGCCAGCAGCTTAGGGGGCAGTGGAAACACCATATATTTT
few	TRBV19	.	TRBJ1-5	CASSFPGQSSNQPQHF	TGTGCCAGTAGTTTCCCGGGGCAGAGTAGCAATCAGCCCCAGCATTTT
.	TRBV7-6	TRBD1	TRBJ2-1	CAGSMGQQSYNEQFF	TGTGCTGGCAGCATGGGACAGCAGTCTTACAATGAGCAGTTCTTC
few	TRBV29-1	.	TRBJ2-7	CSVLSGGPSYEQYF	TGCAGCGTCTTGTCGGGGGGCCCTTCCTACGAGCAGTACTTC
many	TRBV20-1	.	TRBJ2-5	CSARRGPQVDQYF	TGCAGTGCTAGGCGGGGGCCACAGGTTGACCAGTACTTC
few	TRBV5-1	.	TRBJ2-7	CASSPAPDSYEQYF	TGCGCCAGCAGCCCAGCCCCAGACTCCTACGAGCAGTACTTC
many	TRBV27	.	TRBJ1-4	CASSSAVERYEKLFF	TGTGCCAGCAGTTCAGCCGTAGAGAGATATGAAAAACTGTTTTTT
many	TRBV28	.	TRBJ1-5	CASRGPPGYINQPQHF	TGTGCCAGCAGAGGACCCCCGGGCTATATCAATCAGCCCCAGCATTTT